The next 5 T cell receptor beta chains were all read from a single sample in a study of blood T cell repertoires in COVID-19. TCRdb's copy holds only in-frame clones and misses some; the assay was immunoSEQ multiplex PCR. The sample lists more than 55,000 clones, approximately 89% seen once, with roughly 6.7% in the top ten. Sequencing used peripheral blood. Source of these receptors: a woman aged 70-85 years with acute or convalescent COVID-19.

The chain links TRBV3-1 (or the pseudogene TRBV3-2) to TRBJ1-2; weak D call: TRBD1 (5 bases). This CDR3 is 16 amino acids long. Germline V gene lookup returns CDR1 LGHDT and CDR2 YNNKEL (reference sequence). V was clipped by 0 bases and J by 8 bases, with 19 bases between them. The CDR3 nucleotides read TGTGCCAGCAGCCAAGAAGGGTACGGAGGGGCGAGAGGCTACACCTTC. This sequence encodes CASSQEGYGGARGYTF.

CDR3 DNA sequence: TGTGCCTGGAGTCCGCCAGACATTTCACCCCTCCACTTT. Translated: CAWSPPDISPLHF. The V and J genes are TRBV30 and TRBJ1-6; no reliable D call. Trimming left V 2 bases short and J 9 bases short, with 11 bases between. Germline CDR1 reads GTSNPN; CDR2 reads SVGIG (reference sequence). CDR3 length equals 13 residues.

This clone was observed a handful of times. Other nucleotide sequences in the sample specify the same CDR3. The V gene is TRBV28, the J gene TRBJ2-1; 11 bases fit TRBD2. Trimming took 3 bases from V and 5 from J; bases not matched to a gene: 3. Germline V gives CDR1 MDHEN, CDR2 SYDVKM. CDR3 length: 15 amino acids. The CDR3 here is CASSLIAGGNNEQFF. The CDR3 bases are TGTGCCAGCAGTTTGATAGCGGGAGGGAACAATGAGCAGTTCTTC. Full variable domain (remainder filled in from reference TRBV28 and TRBJ2-1): DVKVTQSSRYLVKRTGEKVFLECVQDMDHENMFWYRQDPGLGLRLIYFSYDVKMKEKGDIPEGYSVSREKKERFSLILESASTNQTSMYLCASSLIAGGNNEQFFGPGTRLTVL.

The chain carries TRBV28 and TRBJ1-1, with 10 bases identical to TRBD1. The CDR3 contains 16 residues. V trimming: 5 bases; J trimming: 3 bases; junction bases outside the gene matches: 9. CDR1 is MDHEN and CDR2 is SYDVKM in the germline V gene. The CDR3: CASSLPGTGVDTEAFF. CDR3 nucleotide sequence: TGTGCCAGCAGTCTTCCCGGGACAGGGGTTGACACTGAAGCTTTCTTT. The full variable domain, completed using reference TRBV28 and TRBJ1-1, is DVKVTQSSRYLVKRTGEKVFLECVQDMDHENMFWYRQDPGLGLRLIYFSYDVKMKEKGDIPEGYSVSREKKERFSLILESASTNQTSMYLCASSLPGTGVDTEAFFGQGTRLTVV.

The V and J genes are TRBV3-1 (or the pseudogene TRBV3-2) and TRBJ2-7; perhaps TRBD2 as D (5 bases). The CDR3 contains 15 residues. Germline loops: CDR1 LGHDT, CDR2 YNNKEL (reference sequence). V was shortened by 0 bases and J by 2 bases, with 11 bases between the two germline ends. As DNA, the CDR3 is TGTGCCAGCAGCCAAGAAAGGGTGGGAGCCTACGAGCAGTACTTC. Its translation: CASSQERVGAYEQYF.